Listed below are T cell receptor beta chains from one sample, sequenced in a study of T cell responses to AZD1222 COVID-19 vaccine. TCRdb's copy holds only in-frame clones and misses some; the assay was immunoSEQ multiplex PCR. The sample holds under 110,000 clones, roughly 88% seen once. Sequencing was performed on peripheral blood, taken 28 days after the second AZD1222 dose. The receptors come from an adult who received the AZD1222 COVID-19 vaccine. The CDR3 runs from the conserved cysteine through the conserved F or W. D genes are given only for firm matches. Clone size is stated in some rows and not others, as once, few, many or a class when expanded.

>NA|TRBD2|TRBV24-1|TRBJ2-5|15
CATSDWTSGQETQYF
TGTGCCACCAGTGATTGGACTAGCGGCCAAGAGACCCAGTACTTC
>NA|NA|TRBV3-1/TRBV3-2|TRBJ1-1|11
CASSGANQAFF
TGTGCCAGCAGCGGGGCAAATCAAGCTTTCTTT
>NA|TRBD1|TRBV18|TRBJ1-4|14
CASRPQGANEKLFF
TGTGCCAGCCGACCACAGGGGGCTAATGAAAAACTGTTTTTT
>NA|TRBD2|TRBV5-1|TRBJ2-3|16
CASSLSSGSGTDTQYF
TGCGCCAGCAGCTTGAGTAGCGGGTCGGGCACAGATACGCAGTATTTT
>NA|TRBD1|TRBV5-1|TRBJ2-3|15
CASSLQDRDTDTQYF
TGCGCCAGCAGCTTACAGGACAGGGACACAGATACGCAGTATTTT
>NA|NA|TRBV18|TRBJ1-5|15
CASSPLTGGNQPQHF
TGTGCCAGCTCACCACTTACCGGAGGCAATCAGCCCCAGCATTTT
>once|TRBD1|TRBV6-5|TRBJ2-5|14
CASRGQGQGETQYF
TGTGCCAGCAGGGGACAGGGCCAGGGGGAGACCCAGTACTTC
>once|NA|TRBV10-3|TRBJ2-5|17
CAISERAIGGQQETQYF
TGTGCCATCAGTGAGAGGGCAATCGGGGGGCAACAAGAGACCCAGTACTTC
>NA|NA|TRBV3-1/TRBV3-2|TRBJ2-2|14
CASSLGGLAGELFF
TGTGCCAGCAGCCTTGGGGGCTTAGCCGGGGAGCTGTTTTTT
>NA|NA|TRBV5-6|TRBJ2-7|14
CASSFGQGGYEQYF
TGTGCCAGCAGCTTCGGCCAGGGGGGTTACGAGCAGTACTTC
>NA|NA|TRBV11-1|TRBJ1-1|13
CASSSEVDTEAFF
TGTGCCAGCAGCTCTGAGGTTGACACTGAAGCTTTCTTT
>NA|TRBD1|TRBV27|TRBJ1-2|14
CASSPNRGNYGYTF
TGTGCCAGCAGTCCGAACAGGGGGAACTATGGCTACACCTTC
>NA|TRBD1|TRBV5-1|TRBJ2-6|17
CASKTGTGSSGANVLTF
TGCGCCAGCAAGACCGGGACAGGGTCCTCTGGGGCCAACGTCCTGACTTTC
>NA|NA|TRBV6-5|TRBJ1-6|12
CASSEGGSPLHF
TGTGCCAGCTCTGAGGGGGGTTCACCCCTCCACTTT
>once|TRBD1|TRBV19|TRBJ2-6|19
CASSIAYRDRGLGANVLTF
TGTGCCAGTAGTATAGCATACCGGGACAGGGGTCTAGGGGCCAACGTCCTGACTTTC
>NA|NA|TRBV9|TRBJ1-4|13
CASSGRDDEKLFF
TGTGCCAGCTCCGGACGGGATGATGAAAAACTGTTTTTT
>few|NA|TRBV29-1|TRBJ1-3|14
CSVYDTGSGNTIYF
TGCAGCGTTTATGACACGGGCTCTGGAAACACCATATATTTT
>NA|TRBD2|TRBV6-2/TRBV6-3|TRBJ2-7|18
CASSHTTSGGASSYEQYF
TGTGCCAGCAGTCATACGACTAGCGGGGGGGCGAGTTCCTACGAGCAGTACTTC
>NA|NA|TRBV6-5|TRBJ1-5|15
CASSYRGEGNQPQHF
TGTGCCAGCAGTTACCGGGGGGAGGGCAATCAGCCCCAGCATTTT
>NA|NA|TRBV6-5|TRBJ1-2|15
CASRRDGQGLYGYTF
TGTGCCAGCAGGAGGGACGGGCAGGGACTCTATGGCTACACCTTC
>NA|NA|TRBV10-1|TRBJ2-3|13
CASSEGVTGTQYF
TGCGCCAGCAGTGAAGGGGTGACTGGTACGCAGTATTTT
>NA|NA|TRBV3-1/TRBV3-2|TRBJ1-2|14
CASSHRGPNYGYTF
TGTGCCAGCAGCCACAGAGGTCCTAACTATGGCTACACCTTC